A selection of T cell receptor beta chains follows, all from one sample in a study of T-cell reconstitution after alpha-beta-depleted transplantation in children. TCRdb redid the calling of the PCR reads with MiXCR, one entry per CDR3 protein. The sample lists about 580,000 distinct CDR3 sequences, around 27% occurring once. The sample was PBMCs, taken before TCRalphabeta/CD19-depleted stem cell transplant. The receptors come from a boy less than two years old with Wiskott-Aldrich syndrome, due to receive a stem cell transplant. The conserved cysteine and the conserved F or W are not part of the CDR3 here.

v_gene,j_gene,CDR3aa
TRBV29-1,TRBJ2-5,SVVRVEETQY
TRBV6-2/TRBV6-3,TRBJ2-7,ASSYSKPSYEQY
TRBV4-1,TRBJ1-2,ASSQDRSGAQDYGYT
TRBV15,TRBJ1-1,ATSRVGGSTEAF
TRBV7-2,TRBJ1-2,ASSFRQGGVDYGYT
TRBV7-6,TRBJ2-7,ASSETDRTYEQY
TRBV7-6,TRBJ2-2,ASRLDRDTGELF
TRBV6-2/TRBV6-3,TRBJ2-3,ASSPAGVGTDTQY
TRBV18,TRBJ2-3,ASSLYRDRDFTDTQY
TRBV20-1,TRBJ2-3,SARMAGSTDTQY
TRBV12-3/TRBV12-4,TRBJ2-3,ASRLAGGPNTQY
TRBV6-6,TRBJ2-1,ASSYGQGNEQF
TRBV6-1,TRBJ1-4,ASSRDRATNEKLF
TRBV7-2,TRBJ1-2,ASSRDRGANYGYT
TRBV12-3/TRBV12-4,TRBJ1-2,ASSKNGQSNYGYT
TRBV20-1,TRBJ2-5,SARRGQSQETQY
TRBV29-1,TRBJ1-5,SVGTGRNQPQH
TRBV20-1,TRBJ2-5,SASRDSNHETQY
TRBV5-1,TRBJ1-1,ASSLGGGFGTEAF
TRBV28,TRBJ2-6,ASSPGLAGGPVPGANVLT
TRBV28,TRBJ2-1,ASRYTSGRINEQF
TRBV5-5,TRBJ1-1,ASSYTGVNTEAF
TRBV5-1,TRBJ2-3,ASSFFRDRGLDTQY
TRBV5-1,TRBJ1-2,ASSVKGLAGDRPPANYGYT
TRBV28,TRBJ2-2,ASSRGELF
TRBV3-1,TRBJ2-4,ASSPSGGVAKNIQY
TRBV24-1,TRBJ2-7,ATSEGNRYEQY
TRBV5-6,TRBJ2-7,ASSHPGQDPYEQY
TRBV7-2,TRBJ1-1,ASSLLGATEAF
TRBV4-2,TRBJ2-3,ASSQSFGRLTSTDTQY
TRBV9,TRBJ2-7,ASSVAQGNEQY
TRBV20-1,TRBJ2-7,SATRLVRGYEQY
TRBV5-1,TRBJ2-7,ASSGTGGTAYEQY
TRBV20-1,TRBJ2-2,SVAGALTGELF
TRBV9,TRBJ2-1,ASSKGRPSGRVYNEQF
TRBV15,TRBJ2-3,ATSRGEREYTDTQY
TRBV7-2,TRBJ2-1,ASSLEGTYNEQF
TRBV5-1,TRBJ1-1,ASSWGIGPGTEAF
TRBV5-1,TRBJ2-2,ASEGLLNTGELF
TRBV28,TRBJ1-5,ASTHDRGLPFSNQPQH
TRBV12-3/TRBV12-4,TRBJ2-1,ASRLLSYNEQF
TRBV12-3/TRBV12-4,TRBJ2-5,ASSLARVTQY
TRBV12-3/TRBV12-4,TRBJ2-5,ASRAGGSPQETQY
TRBV28,TRBJ2-1,ASSLLADRAVQF
TRBV18,TRBJ2-5,ASSPYGLGQETQY
TRBV10-3,TRBJ2-3,AISGTADTQY
TRBV25-1,TRBJ2-3,ASATGTDTQY
TRBV27,TRBJ2-5,ASSPHPLQETQY
TRBV7-3,TRBJ2-1,ASSLRTSGTNNEQF